Below, 26 T cell receptor beta chains from the same sample are listed, as sequenced in a study of T-cell reconstitution after alpha-beta-depleted transplantation in children (dated by TCRdb to about 2016). The sample's treatment or condition label, in plain terms: allogeneic hematopoietic cell transplantation with graft depleted of TCRalphabeta T cells and CD19 B cells. Library preparation was by PCR. These reads were obtained on an Illumina HiSeq 2500. TCR libraries were prepared with molecular barcoding, using unique molecular identifiers to normalize TCRbeta repertoire quantification. Starting from the raw public reads, TCRdb applied fastp trimming at Q25, assembled clones with MiXCR and retained in-frame beta chains. Entries are consolidated by CDR3 protein sequence, retaining the most common genes and DNA. The sample has approximately 500,000 distinct CDR3 sequences on record, roughly a tenth of them singletons. About 2% of the sample belongs to the ten largest clones.

This specimen was PBMCs, taken before TCRalphabeta/CD19-depleted stem cell transplant. These receptor sequences come from a child younger than 10 with inherited bone marrow failure, due to receive a stem cell transplant.

The chain is built from TRBV7-2 and TRBJ2-7; 8 bases align to TRBD2. V lost 5 bases and J lost 2; bases outside the gene matches: 8. This CDR3 has 15 amino acids. Germline V gives CDR1 SGHTA, CDR2 FQGNSA. DNA of the CDR3: TGTGCCAGCAGCCTGATAGCGGGACTCACCTACGAGCAGTACTTC. Translation: CASSLIAGLTYEQYF.

This clonotype showed up many times. The V call is TRBV7-2, the J call TRBJ2-5; the match to TRBD2 covers 7 bases. J was trimmed by 5 bases and V by 1 base; bases with no gene match: 7. From germline, CDR1 is SGHTA and CDR2 FQGNSA. The CDR3 spans 15 residues. CDR3: CASSLDGGRGETQYF. DNA of the CDR3: TGTGCCAGCAGCTTAGACGGCGGGAGAGGCGAGACCCAGTACTTC.

This clonotype has ten or more counts. The chain joins TRBV2 to TRBJ2-6, with 7 bases that match TRBD1. The CDR3 has 15 residues. Germline-derived CDR1 and CDR2 are SNHLY and FYNNEI. Losses at the gene ends were 4 bases for V and 4 bases for J; bases not matched to a gene: 4. CDR3: CASSVGQVGANVLTF. CDR3 DNA: TGTGCCAGCAGTGTCGGACAGGTGGGGGCCAACGTCCTGACTTTC.

Points on this clonotype: A much larger clone sits a single nucleotide away, making a read error possible. Written as DNA, the CDR3 is TGTGCCAGAAGTTTATCGGGACTAGCGGGAGTTCGGGAGTATTTT. The encoded protein is CARSLSGLAGVREYF. The V gene is TRBV27, the J gene TRBJ2-3; 14 bases are shared with TRBD2. The CDR3 is 15 residues long. The germline CDR1 and CDR2 sequences are MNHEY and SMNVEV (reference sequence).

This clonotype was counted a few times. V and J are TRBV5-1 and TRBJ2-2; 10 nucleotides align to TRBD1. With 3 bases clipped from V and 3 bases from J, the junction kept 11 bases outside the gene matches. The CDR3 totals 18 residues. From germline, CDR1 is SGHRS and CDR2 YFSETQ. Here the CDR3 DNA reads TGCGCCAGCAGCTCTTCCCTGGGACAGGGGATAGACACCGGGGAGCTGTTTTTT. Translation gives CASSSSLGQGIDTGELFF.

This clonotype was observed many times. The CDR3 loop is CASSLHGGETQYF. The CDR3 nucleotides are TGCGCCAGCAGCTTGCACGGGGGGGAGACCCAGTACTTC. The chain uses TRBV5-1 and TRBJ2-5; 7 positions agree with TRBD2. J was trimmed by 5 bases and V by 1 base; bases with no gene match: 2. The germline gives CDR1 SGHRS, CDR2 YFSETQ. The CDR3 consists of 13 residues.

V gene TRBV14 combines with J gene TRBJ2-1; D gene ambiguous. Trimming pared 3 bases from V and 8 bases from J, leaving 17 bases between. This CDR3 is 15 amino acids long. From germline, CDR1 is SGHDN and CDR2 FVKESK. CDR3 nucleotide sequence: TGTGCCAGCAGCCAGGACGATCCCCAATGGGATGAGCAGTTCTTC. Translation gives CASSQDDPQWDEQFF.

This clonotype occurred many times. This chain joins TRBV27 and TRBJ2-2; TRBD2 might be the D (6 bases). The CDR3 has 16 residues. CDR1 MNHEY and CDR2 SMNVEV come from the germline V gene (reference sequence). The ends were cut back, 5 bases at V and 4 bases at J, with 17 bases in the middle. CDR3 region: CASSALGGYPTGELFF. DNA for the CDR3: TGTGCCAGCAGTGCCCTTGGGGGGTATCCCACCGGGGAGCTGTTTTTT.

This clonotype was observed at least ten times. This chain connects TRBV5-6 to TRBJ2-3, with D perhaps matching TRBD2 (6 bases). Germline V lookup: CDR1 SGHDT, CDR2 YYEEEE. Between the trimmed V and J ends, which lost 2 bases and 5 bases, there was a span of 15 bases. The CDR3 is 15 amino acids. The CDR3: CASSFAGSSIDTQYF. In nucleotides, the CDR3 is TGTGCCAGCAGCTTCGCCGGGAGTTCAATAGATACGCAGTATTTT.

This clonotype was counted ten times or more. The rearrangement joins TRBV5-1 to TRBJ2-6; 11 bases agree with TRBD2. V shed 5 bases and J 2 bases; nucleotides not matched to a gene: 9. Germline V gene lookup returns CDR1 SGHRS and CDR2 YFSETQ. This CDR3 is built from 18 residues. The DNA for the CDR3 is TGCGCCAGCAGGAACTTACCGGGACTAGCGGCTGGGGCCAACGTCCTGACTTTC. Protein product: CASRNLPGLAAGANVLTF.

Many counts were recorded for this clonotype. This sequence joins TRBV2 and TRBJ2-7; TRBD1 is a possible D gene (6 bases). Germline V lookup: CDR1 SNHLY, CDR2 FYNNEI. The CDR3 covers 16 residues. The ends were cut back, 6 bases at V and 2 bases at J, with 20 bases in the middle. This CDR3 reads CASRTPRDTRPYEQYF. The CDR3 DNA follows: TGTGCCAGCAGGACCCCCCGGGACACCCGGCCCTACGAGCAGTACTTC.

Many counts were recorded for this clonotype. The rearrangement links TRBV6-5 to TRBJ1-2, with a possible D match to TRBD1 (6 bases). The CDR3 sequence is 16 residues long. Trimming took off 0 bases at V and 0 bases at J, with 11 bases between the two ends. In germline, CDR1 is MNHEY, CDR2 SVGAGI. The CDR3 loop reads CASSYSRQETNYGYTF. The CDR3 region has the DNA TGTGCCAGCAGTTACTCACGACAGGAAACTAACTATGGCTACACCTTC.

This clonotype was seen a few times. The chain links TRBV28 to TRBJ1-4; D ambiguous. From germline, CDR1 is MDHEN and CDR2 SYDVKM. This CDR3 is 16 amino acids long. The V end was cut by 0 bases, the J end by 2 bases, with 10 bases between. CDR3 loop: CASSLWGQGTNEKLFF. The CDR3 bases are TGTGCCAGCAGTTTATGGGGTCAAGGCACTAATGAAAAACTGTTTTTT.

This clonotype was picked up many times. The J gene is TRBJ1-2, the V gene TRBV10-3; 7 bases match TRBD1. The CDR3 is made up of 13 amino acids. The V gene's germline CDR1 is ENHRY and CDR2 SYGVKD. With V trimmed by 5 bases and J by 4 bases, 4 bases remained unmatched. CDR3: CAISQGEAYGYTF. In nucleotides, the CDR3 is TGTGCCATCAGTCAGGGGGAGGCCTATGGCTACACCTTC.

This clonotype was seen ten or more times. This rearrangement joins TRBV6-5 to TRBJ2-3; 16 bases are a match to TRBD2. The CDR3 is 19 residues long. Germline loops: CDR1 MNHEY, CDR2 SVGAGI. Trimming took 4 bases from V and 6 from J; bases not matched to a gene: 13. This chain's CDR3 is CASSSTAGLAGGPGDTQYF. Written as DNA, the CDR3 is TGTGCCAGCAGTTCGACGGCGGGACTAGCGGGAGGGCCGGGGGATACGCAGTATTTT.

About this clonotype: Given a much more abundant clone one base away, this may be a read error. The gene calls are TRBV5-1 and TRBJ2-5; TRBD2 matches 7 bases. CDR3 length: 17 residues. Germline V lookup: CDR1 SGHRS, CDR2 YFSETQ. CDR3 region: CAGSLGLSGGIEETQYF. The CDR3 nucleotides read TGCGCCGGCAGCTTGGGGTTATCCGGGGGGATCGAAGAGACCCAGTACTTC.

This clonotype appeared many times. The chain carries TRBV29-1 and TRBJ1-1; D possibly corresponds to TRBD1 (5 bases). CDR3 length: 12 residues. Trimming took 4 bases from V and 5 from J, leaving 11 bases between them. Germline lookup yields CDR1 SQVTM and CDR2 ANQGSEA. CDR3: CSVAGRWTEAFF. The CDR3 DNA is TGCAGCGTTGCAGGGAGATGGACTGAAGCTTTCTTT. Together with reference TRBV29-1 and TRBJ1-1, the CDR3 gives the full variable domain: SAVISQKPSRDICQRGTSLTIQCQVDSQVTMMFWYRQQPGQSLTLIATANQGSEATYESGFVIDKFPISRPNLTFSTLTVSNMSPEDSSIYLCSVAGRWTEAFFGQGTRLTVV.

This clonotype was seen ten or more times. This chain uses TRBV5-1 with TRBJ2-3, with 8 bases that match TRBD1. The junction had 7 bases not matched to a gene; V was cut back by 4 bases and J by 6 bases. Germline CDR1 and CDR2: SGHRS and YFSETQ. The CDR3 sequence is 14 residues long. CDR3 residues: CASSAQGAGDTQYF. CDR3 DNA sequence: TGCGCCAGCAGCGCGCAGGGGGCCGGGGATACGCAGTATTTT.

This clonotype was detected many times. The CDR3 nucleotides read TGTGCCAGCAGCTTGGACCTAGGACCCGGTGAGCAGTTCTTC. Protein product: CASSLDLGPGEQFF. V gene TRBV5-4 combines with J gene TRBJ2-1; D gene ambiguous. CDR3 length: 14 amino acids. Between the trimmed V and J ends, which lost 0 bases and 9 bases, there was a span of 13 bases. Germline CDR1 reads SGHNT; CDR2 reads YYREEE (reference sequence).

This clonotype was counted only a few times. The V gene is TRBV7-9, the J gene TRBJ2-7; weak D call: TRBD2 (6 bases). The CDR3 is 14 amino acids. Trimming stripped 0 bases from V and 7 bases from J, with 13 bases between. Germline loops: CDR1 SEHNR, CDR2 FQNEAQ (reference sequence). The CDR3 loop reads CASSLAPGVEEQYF. CDR3 nucleotide sequence: TGTGCCAGCAGCTTAGCACCGGGAGTGGAAGAGCAGTACTTC.

To note about this clonotype: The germline gene is not matched at one end of the junction; a read error may be the cause. The rearrangement links TRBV20-1 to TRBJ2-1; TRBD2 agrees at 8 bases. This CDR3 comprises 17 residues. In germline, CDR1 is DFQATT, CDR2 SNEGSKA (reference sequence). The CDR3 region is CSARDGAGGLSYNERFF. In nucleotides, the CDR3 is TGCAGTGCTAGAGATGGGGCGGGAGGTCTCTCCTACAATGAGCGGTTCTTC.

This clonotype was recorded a few times. The chain couples TRBV24-1 to TRBJ2-2; 7 nucleotides match TRBD2. The CDR3 spans 16 residues. V shed 0 bases, J shed 4 bases, and the junction held 4 bases outside the gene matches. CDR1 KGHDR and CDR2 SFDVKD come from the germline V gene. The CDR3 nucleotides are TGTGCCACCAGTGATTTGAGGGTAGCGGGCACCGGGGAGCTGTTTTTT. This codes for CATSDLRVAGTGELFF.

This clonotype was counted ten times or more. The J gene is TRBJ1-1, the V gene TRBV23-1; weak D call: TRBD1 (5 bases). TRBV23-1 is known as an ORF, though its function is uncertain. The CDR3 totals 15 residues. V was clipped by 1 base and J by 3 bases, with 12 bases between them. For the CDR3, the DNA is TGCGCCAGCAGTCAATGGGGGGGGAGGGACACTGAAGCTTTCTTT. The encoded protein is CASSQWGGRDTEAFF.

This clonotype was picked up many times. The chain carries TRBV28 and TRBJ2-1; TRBD1 matches at 9 bases. The ends lost 1 base at V and 2 bases at J; junction bases unmatched: 12. Germline loops: CDR1 MDHEN, CDR2 SYDVKM. The CDR3 consists of 19 residues. CDR3 nucleotides: TGTGCCAGCAGTTTATCGTCCGACCGGGACAGGGTGGCCTACAATGAGCAGTTCTTC. It yields the protein CASSLSSDRDRVAYNEQFF.

In its sample, this clonotype was seen many times. The rearrangement joins TRBV27 to TRBJ2-7; TRBD2 matches at 10 bases. V lost 8 bases to trimming and J lost 3 bases; unmatched junction nucleotides: 1. CDR1 and CDR2 from the germline V gene are MNHEY and SMNVEV (reference sequence). This CDR3 contains 12 residues. Here the CDR3 DNA reads TGTGCCAGCGGGACTAGCGACTACGAGCAGTACTTC. Its translation is CASGTSDYEQYF.

A note on this clonotype: A read error is possible here, since a much larger clone lies one base away. V and J are TRBV29-1 and TRBJ2-3, with 14 bases identical to TRBD2. The CDR3 totals 16 residues. Germline V CDR1 and CDR2: SQVTM, ANQGSEA. The CDR3 region is CSVRGLAGGGTYTQYF. CDR3 coding DNA: TGCAGCGTCCGCGGACTAGCGGGAGGTGGCACATATACGCAGTATTTT.